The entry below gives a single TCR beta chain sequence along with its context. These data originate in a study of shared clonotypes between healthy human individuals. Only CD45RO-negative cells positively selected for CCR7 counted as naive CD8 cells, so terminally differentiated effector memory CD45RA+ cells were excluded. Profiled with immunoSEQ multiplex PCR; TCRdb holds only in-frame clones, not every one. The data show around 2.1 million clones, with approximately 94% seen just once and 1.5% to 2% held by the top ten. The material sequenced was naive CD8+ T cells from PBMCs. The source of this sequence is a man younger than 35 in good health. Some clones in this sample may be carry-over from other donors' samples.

The CDR3 DNA follows: TGCGCCAGCAGCCAAGGGTCGTTGAACGACGAGCAGTACTTC. It encodes CASSQGSLNDEQYF. The V call is TRBV4-3, the J call TRBJ2-7; D unresolved. CDR1 and CDR2 from the germline V gene are LGHNA and YSLEER. The V end lost 1 base, the J end lost 5 bases, and 12 bases lay between the germline ends. CDR3 length equals 14 residues.